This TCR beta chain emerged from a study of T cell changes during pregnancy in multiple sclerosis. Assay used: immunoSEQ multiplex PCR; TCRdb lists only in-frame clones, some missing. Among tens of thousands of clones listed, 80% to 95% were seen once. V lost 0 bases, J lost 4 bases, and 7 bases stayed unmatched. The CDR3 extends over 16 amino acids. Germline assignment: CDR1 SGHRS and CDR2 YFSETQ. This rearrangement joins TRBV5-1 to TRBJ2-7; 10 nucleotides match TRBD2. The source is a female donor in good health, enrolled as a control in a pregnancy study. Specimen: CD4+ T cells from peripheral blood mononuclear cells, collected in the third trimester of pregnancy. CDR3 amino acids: CASSLAGLAGAYEQYF. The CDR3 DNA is TGCGCCAGCAGCTTGGCCGGGCTAGCGGGGGCTTACGAGCAGTACTTC.